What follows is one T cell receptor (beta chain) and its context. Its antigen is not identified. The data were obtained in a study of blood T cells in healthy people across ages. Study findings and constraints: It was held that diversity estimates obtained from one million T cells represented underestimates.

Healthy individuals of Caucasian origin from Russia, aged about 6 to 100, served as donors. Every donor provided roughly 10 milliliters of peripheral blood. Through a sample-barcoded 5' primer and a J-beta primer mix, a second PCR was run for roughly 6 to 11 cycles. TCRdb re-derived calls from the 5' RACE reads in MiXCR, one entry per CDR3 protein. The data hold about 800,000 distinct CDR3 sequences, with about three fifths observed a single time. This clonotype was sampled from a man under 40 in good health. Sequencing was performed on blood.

The DNA of the CDR3 is TGTGCCAGCGGACTCGGGGGAAACTATGGCTACACCTTC. Translation gives CASGLGGNYGYTF. The rearrangement links TRBV11-2 to TRBJ1-2, with D perhaps TRBD1 (5 bases). Germline V gene sequence: CDR1 SGHAT, CDR2 FQNNGV. V was pared by 8 bases and J by 2 bases, with 12 bases between. The CDR3 length is 13 residues.